The 13 T cell receptor beta chains below all came from one sample that was sequenced in a study of blood T cell repertoires in COVID-19. Assay: immunoSEQ multiplex PCR; the TCRdb copy retains only in-frame clones and omits some. The repertoire holds 130,000 or so clones, with approximately 86% as singletons. Sequences were obtained from peripheral blood. The receptors here all came from a woman aged 55 to 70 with acute or convalescent COVID-19.

A few counts support this clone. The chain employs TRBV7-6 and TRBJ1-3; maybe TRBD1 (6 bases). This CDR3 comprises 18 residues. Germline-derived CDR1 and CDR2 are SGHVS and FNYEAQ. V was shortened by 3 bases and J by 2 bases, with 20 bases between the two germline ends. DNA of the CDR3: TGTGCCAGCAGCTTGATAGGAACGTCCGGGACAACTGGAAACACCATATATTTT. This sequence encodes CASSLIGTSGTTGNTIYF. The whole variable domain, remainder taken from reference TRBV7-6 and TRBJ1-3, is GAGVSQSPRYKVTKRGQDVALRCDPISGHVSLYWYRQALGQGPEFLTYFNYEAQQDKSGLPNDRFSAERPEGSISTLTIQRTEQRDSAMYRCASSLIGTSGTTGNTIYFGEGSWLTVV.

CDR3 nucleotides: TGTGCCAGCAGCGCCCAAGCCCGGGGGGGTTCACCCCTCCACTTT. Translating gives CASSAQARGGSPLHF. This chain links TRBV5-4 with TRBJ1-6; tentatively, D is TRBD1 (5 bases). Germline assignment: CDR1 SGHNT and CDR2 YYREEE (reference sequence). V lost 4 bases, J lost 9 bases, and 17 bases lay in between. This CDR3 has 15 amino acids.

This clone was detected a few times. The chain is built from TRBV30 and TRBJ1-1; maybe TRBD1 (6 bases). CDR1 is GTSNPN, CDR2 SVGIG, per germline (reference sequence). The length of the CDR3 is 13 residues. V lost 2 bases and J 3 bases, leaving 10 bases between the germline ends. CDR3 coding DNA: TGTGCCTGGAGTATCCAGGGGTACACTGAAGCTTTCTTT. Its protein is CAWSIQGYTEAFF.

The chain is built from TRBV6-6 and TRBJ2-1; D is perhaps TRBD1 (7 bases). Trimming shortened V by 7 bases and J by 7 bases, and 23 bases separated the two germline ends. Per germline, CDR1 MNHNY and CDR2 SVGAGI (reference sequence). CDR3 length: 16 residues. DNA for the CDR3: TGTGCCAGCAACCTCCGGGGGACAGTGCCTTCGAATGAGCAGTTCTTC. This sequence encodes CASNLRGTVPSNEQFF.

The genes are TRBV25-1 and TRBJ1-6, with no clear D. This CDR3 is 13 amino acids long. The V gene lost 3 bases and the J gene lost 7 bases, with 7 bases spanning the gap. Germline V gene data show CDR1 as MGHDK and CDR2 as SYGVNS. CDR3 protein: CASSDQRNSPLHF. CDR3 in DNA: TGTGCCAGCAGTGACCAGAGGAATTCACCCCTCCACTTT.

This chain joins TRBV6-5 and TRBJ1-4, with 9 positions matching TRBD1. The CDR3 is 14 residues long. Germline CDR1 and CDR2: MNHEY and SVGAGI. V lost 5 bases, J lost 8 bases, and 6 bases stayed unmatched. CDR3 amino acids: CASSTGTGREKLFF. The DNA for the CDR3 is TGTGCCAGCAGTACCGGGACAGGGAGGGAAAAACTGTTTTTT.

This clone was recorded a few times. The rearrangement joins TRBV6-5 to TRBJ2-5; TRBD2 aligns across 8 bases. V was clipped by 6 bases and J by 4 bases; unmatched bases: 10. The CDR3 spans 15 residues. Germline loops: CDR1 MNHEY, CDR2 SVGAGI. DNA of the CDR3: TGTGCCAGCAGATTACACGGGGGGGCCGGAGAGACCCAGTACTTC. Amino acid sequence: CASRLHGGAGETQYF.

The genes are TRBV5-4 and TRBJ2-3, with D possibly being TRBD2 (6 bases). This CDR3 spans 14 amino acids. The ends were cut back, 0 bases at V and 5 bases at J, with 10 bases in the middle. Germline CDR1 and CDR2: SGHNT and YYREEE (reference sequence). The CDR3 loop is CASSLESSEDTQYF. CDR3 DNA: TGTGCCAGCAGCTTGGAGTCTAGCGAAGATACGCAGTATTTT.

CDR3 DNA sequence: TGTGCTAGTGGTTCTTCGCAGGGCCGAAATGAAAAACTGTTTTTT. Translating it yields CASGSSQGRNEKLFF. The chain employs TRBV12-5 and TRBJ1-4, with D possibly matching TRBD1 (5 bases). The germline V gene encodes CDR1 LGHNT and CDR2 FRNRAP. There are 15 residues in the CDR3. V lost 4 bases and J 5 bases, leaving 14 bases between the germline ends.

This chain joins TRBV19 and TRBJ2-1; 10 bases line up with TRBD2. This CDR3 spans 18 amino acids. Per the germline V gene, CDR1 is LNHDA and CDR2 is SQIVND (reference sequence). V dropped 0 bases and J dropped 2; count of bases not matched to a gene: 7. The CDR3 sequence is CASSIDVGAGGTYNEQFF. The CDR3 DNA is TGTGCCAGTAGTATAGATGTCGGAGCGGGGGGGACCTACAATGAGCAGTTCTTC. The entire variable domain, with the rest obtained from reference TRBV19 and TRBJ2-1, is as follows: DGGITQSPKYLFRKEGQNVTLSCEQNLNHDAMYWYRQDPGQGLRLIYYSQIVNDFQKGDIAEGYSVSREKKESFPLTVTSAQKNPTAFYLCASSIDVGAGGTYNEQFFGPGTRLTVL.

This chain connects TRBV29-1 to TRBJ2-7, with 10 bases fitting TRBD1. Per germline, CDR1 SQVTM and CDR2 ANQGSEA. The CDR3 is made up of 14 amino acids. The V segment lost 3 bases and the J segment 4 bases; nucleotides outside the gene matches: 6. The CDR3 bases are TGCAGCGTTGACTTCCGGGACAGGGGATACGAGCAGTACTTC. As protein: CSVDFRDRGYEQYF.

The chain carries TRBV6-5 and TRBJ2-5, with TRBD2 identical over 9 bases. V dropped 5 bases and J dropped 9; count of bases not matched to a gene: 4. CDR1 MNHEY and CDR2 SVGAGI come from the germline V gene. The CDR3 runs to 12 residues. CDR3 sequence reads: CASSTAGGPQYF. The DNA of the CDR3 is TGTGCCAGCAGTACAGCGGGAGGTCCCCAGTACTTC.

V usage is TRBV6-5 and J usage is TRBJ1-2; D possibly corresponds to TRBD1 (5 bases). This CDR3 has 14 residues. V was trimmed by 6 bases and J by 4 bases, leaving 15 bases between them. Germline V gives CDR1 MNHEY, CDR2 SVGAGI. CDR3 residues: CASRIDRETYGYTF. CDR3 in DNA: TGTGCCAGCAGGATCGACAGAGAGACCTATGGCTACACCTTC.